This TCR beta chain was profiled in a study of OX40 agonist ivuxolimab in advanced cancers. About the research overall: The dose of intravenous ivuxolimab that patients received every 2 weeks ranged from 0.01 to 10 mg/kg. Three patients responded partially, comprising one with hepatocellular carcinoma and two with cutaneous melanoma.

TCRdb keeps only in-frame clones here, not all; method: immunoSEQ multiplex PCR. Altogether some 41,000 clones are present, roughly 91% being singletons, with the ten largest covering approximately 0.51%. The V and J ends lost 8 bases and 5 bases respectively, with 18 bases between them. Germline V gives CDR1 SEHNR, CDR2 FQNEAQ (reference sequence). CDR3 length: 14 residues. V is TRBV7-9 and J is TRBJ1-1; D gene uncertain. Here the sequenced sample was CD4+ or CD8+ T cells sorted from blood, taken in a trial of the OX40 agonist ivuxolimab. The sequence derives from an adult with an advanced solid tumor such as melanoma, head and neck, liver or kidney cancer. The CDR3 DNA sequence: TGTGCCAGCGTTAGCTCTGGCGATAGTACTGAAGCTTTCTTT. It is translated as CASVSSGDSTEAFF.